This TCR beta chain stems from a study of T cell responses to AZD1222 COVID-19 vaccine. General study points: Repertoire sampling was restricted to post-peak T cell response timepoints. Seropositive AZD1222 recipients at baseline numbered only five or six. Donors were chiefly white British, with a greater number of females, and clonal diversity was perhaps underestimated. Regions 160-218 and 743-854 dominated among vaccine-associated CD4 TCRs spanning spike.

V trimming: 6 bases; J trimming: 4 bases; junction bases outside the gene matches: 4. This CDR3 has 14 residues. Germline V CDR1 and CDR2: MNHEY, SVGAGI. With regard to this clone: Its antigen is not identified. The same CDR3 is also encoded by other DNA sequences in this sample.

The repertoire was sequenced with immunoSEQ multiplex PCR; TCRdb's copy has only in-frame clones and lacks some. The sample consists of 85,000 to 90,000 clones, about 90% of them appearing once. The receptor was derived from an adult in good health. Sequenced material: peripheral blood, taken on day 0 of MenACWY control vaccination. This chain uses TRBV6-5 with TRBJ1-5; 9 bases map to TRBD1. CDR3 protein: CASSRQGGNQPQHF. As DNA, the CDR3 is TGTGCCAGCAGCCGACAGGGGGGTAATCAGCCCCAGCATTTT.